Listed below are T cell receptor beta chains from one sample, sequenced in a study of blood T cell repertoires in COVID-19. TCRdb keeps only in-frame clones here, not all; method: immunoSEQ multiplex PCR. This table holds about 26,000 clones, 90% found once. The sample taken for sequencing was peripheral blood. These TCRs come from a woman aged 55-70 years with active COVID-19. CDR3s include the opening cysteine and the closing phenylalanine or tryptophan. Fields, in order: J gene, V gene, D gene, CDR3 protein. A D gene is named only where the DNA matches it firmly.

>TRBJ2-7|TRBV7-8|-
CASSLGIPGETYEQYF
>TRBJ2-3|TRBV14|TRBD2
CASSQGGGTDTQYF
>TRBJ1-6|TRBV7-9|-
CASTLPPMALHF
>TRBJ2-3|TRBV19|TRBD2
CASSIRTGGPGDTQYF
>TRBJ1-5|TRBV27|-
CASSPGGISNQPQHF
>TRBJ2-7|TRBV24-1|TRBD2
CATSGGSGTSYEQYF
>TRBJ2-7|TRBV27|-
CASSLLGGEQYF
>TRBJ2-1|TRBV6-2/TRBV6-3|TRBD2
CASSFLAGVPHEQFF
>TRBJ1-2|TRBV19|-
CASSTQGSGYTF
>TRBJ1-2|TRBV6-1|TRBD1
CASSEEWRQGVGRSYGYTF
>TRBJ2-3|TRBV10-3|-
CAISVGKIGGTQYF
>TRBJ2-5|TRBV7-2|-
CASSLDGPSEYQETQYF
>TRBJ1-3|TRBV11-2|-
CASSPYDRPGNTIYF
>TRBJ2-2|TRBV5-1|TRBD1
CASSSSGQGRSGELFF
>TRBJ2-7|TRBV7-8|TRBD2
CASSLALEAGAAEQYF
>TRBJ1-6|TRBV15|-
CATSRDRPGFIYNSPLHF
>TRBJ2-1|TRBV6-5|TRBD2
CASTGTSGSYNEQFF
>TRBJ1-4|TRBV4-1|-
CASSQGILGQPFF
>TRBJ1-1|TRBV9|-
CASSVATGSEAFF
>TRBJ2-7|TRBV7-2|TRBD1
CASSYRRDRAYEQYF
>TRBJ1-1|TRBV5-1|-
CASSPGRGIEAFF
>TRBJ2-2|TRBV30|-
CAWIYTGELFF
>TRBJ2-1|TRBV24-1|-
CATSDRRPTAQMKQFF
>TRBJ2-1|TRBV6-2/TRBV6-3|-
CASSITVHGYNEQFF
>TRBJ1-4|TRBV25-1|-
CASSEREGYNEKLFF
>TRBJ2-7|TRBV12-3/TRBV12-4|TRBD1
CASRPGDSSEQYF
>TRBJ1-4|TRBV27|TRBD1
CASRGTGGDKLFF
>TRBJ1-1|TRBV15|-
CATSTTKQGNTEAFF
>TRBJ2-3|TRBV7-9|TRBD2
CASSRSGVDTQYF
>TRBJ2-7|TRBV28|TRBD1
CASSPLWTGGSYEQYF
>TRBJ1-5|TRBV6-5|-
CASSRDSALGTQHF
>TRBJ2-7|TRBV28|TRBD1
CASSSTGTGHYEQYF
>TRBJ2-5|TRBV30|-
CAWRQSEETQYF
>TRBJ1-1|TRBV18|TRBD1
CASSPATGQNTEAFF
>TRBJ2-1|TRBV11-2|TRBD2
CASSLEKREFDEQFF
>TRBJ2-1|TRBV10-2|-
CASRTGGEQFF
>TRBJ1-1|TRBV21-1|-
CASSSNPGSCRVNTEAFF
>TRBJ1-1|TRBV11-2|-
CASSLTRAEAFF
>TRBJ2-7|TRBV28|-
CASSPRGSYEQYF
>TRBJ2-5|TRBV19|TRBD2
CASSIYSSGGDRQTQYF
>TRBJ1-5|TRBV9|TRBD1
CASSPTPGQGISNQPQHF
>TRBJ2-1|TRBV28|TRBD2
CASIALTGTSEGNEQFF
>TRBJ2-2|TRBV5-1|-
CASSLETIPNTGELFF
>TRBJ2-6|TRBV9|TRBD1
CASSVGQGLSGANVLTF
>TRBJ2-2|TRBV5-1|TRBD2
CASSSTSLAGGPGELFF
>TRBJ2-3|TRBV28|TRBD2
CASSLAGERSDTQYF
>TRBJ2-2|TRBV21-1|-
CASSKCLTGTNTGELFF
>TRBJ1-1|TRBV9|TRBD1
CASSPNPPRQGEKTNTEAFF
>TRBJ2-7|TRBV29-1|-
CSVRDTYEQYF
>TRBJ2-3|TRBV6-2/TRBV6-3|TRBD2
CASSSPRGSGNIDTQYF
>TRBJ2-2|TRBV10-2|TRBD2
CASLPGLAGGTNTGELFF